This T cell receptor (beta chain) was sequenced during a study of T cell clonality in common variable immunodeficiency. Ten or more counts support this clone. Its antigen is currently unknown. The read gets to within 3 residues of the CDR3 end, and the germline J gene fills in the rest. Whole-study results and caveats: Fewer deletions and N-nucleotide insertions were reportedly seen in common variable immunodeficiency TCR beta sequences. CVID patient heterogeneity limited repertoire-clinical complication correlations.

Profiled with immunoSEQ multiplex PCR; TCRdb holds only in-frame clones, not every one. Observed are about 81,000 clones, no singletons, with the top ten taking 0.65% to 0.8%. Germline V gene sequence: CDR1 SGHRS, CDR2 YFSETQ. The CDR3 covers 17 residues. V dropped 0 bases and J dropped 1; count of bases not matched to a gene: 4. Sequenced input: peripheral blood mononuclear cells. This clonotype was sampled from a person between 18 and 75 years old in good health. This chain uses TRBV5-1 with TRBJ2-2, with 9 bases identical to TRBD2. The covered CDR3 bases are TGCGCCAGCAGCTTGGATCTAGCGGGACAGAACACCGGGGAG. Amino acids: CASSLDLAGQNTGE. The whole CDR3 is CASSLDLAGQNTGELFF. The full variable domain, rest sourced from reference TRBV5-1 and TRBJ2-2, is KAGVTQTPRYLIKTRGQQVTLSCSPISGHRSVSWYQQTPGQGLQFLFEYFSETQRNKGNFPGRFSGRQFSNSRSEMNVSTLELGDSALYLCASSLDLAGQNTGELFFGEGSRLTVL.